The TCR beta chain under discussion was sequenced for a study of spatial heterogeneity in lung cancer. This clonotype was detected only a few times. Every molecule of TCR cDNA had its own unique molecular identifier. MiXCR, applied by TCRdb to the 5' RACE reads, yields one record per CDR3 protein. This sample has roughly 60,000 distinct CDR3 sequences, with roughly 8% found just once. CDR3 length: 16 residues. CDR1 LGHDT and CDR2 YNNKEL come from the germline V gene (reference sequence). With 4 bases removed from V and 7 bases from J, the gap between germline ends came to 17 bases. As to time point: sample taken at primary tumor resection. Tumor, nontumor lung or frozen PBMC supplied whole RNA that was sequenced unsorted. The donor population consisted of some 67 patients with untreated, early-stage non-small cell lung cancer.

The clonotype was recovered from a female donor with early-stage non-small cell lung cancer. V and J are TRBV3-1 and TRBJ1-6; weak D call: TRBD1 (6 bases). This sample comprised PBMCs, obtained at surgery. The CDR3 nucleotides read TGTGCCAGCAGCCCGATGGCGGGACAAGTCAATTCACCCCTCCACTTT. Translation: CASSPMAGQVNSPLHF.